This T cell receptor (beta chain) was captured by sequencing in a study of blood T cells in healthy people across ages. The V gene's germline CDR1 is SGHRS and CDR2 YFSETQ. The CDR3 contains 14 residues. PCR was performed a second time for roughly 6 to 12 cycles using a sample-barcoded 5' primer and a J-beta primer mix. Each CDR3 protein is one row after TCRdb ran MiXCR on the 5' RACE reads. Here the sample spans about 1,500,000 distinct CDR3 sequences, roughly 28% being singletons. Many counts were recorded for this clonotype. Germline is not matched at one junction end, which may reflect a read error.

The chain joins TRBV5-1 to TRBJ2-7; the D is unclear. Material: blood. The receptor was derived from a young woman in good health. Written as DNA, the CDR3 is TGTGCCAGCAGCTTAGCAACGGGCTCCTACGAGCAGTACTTC. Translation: CASSLATGSYEQYF.